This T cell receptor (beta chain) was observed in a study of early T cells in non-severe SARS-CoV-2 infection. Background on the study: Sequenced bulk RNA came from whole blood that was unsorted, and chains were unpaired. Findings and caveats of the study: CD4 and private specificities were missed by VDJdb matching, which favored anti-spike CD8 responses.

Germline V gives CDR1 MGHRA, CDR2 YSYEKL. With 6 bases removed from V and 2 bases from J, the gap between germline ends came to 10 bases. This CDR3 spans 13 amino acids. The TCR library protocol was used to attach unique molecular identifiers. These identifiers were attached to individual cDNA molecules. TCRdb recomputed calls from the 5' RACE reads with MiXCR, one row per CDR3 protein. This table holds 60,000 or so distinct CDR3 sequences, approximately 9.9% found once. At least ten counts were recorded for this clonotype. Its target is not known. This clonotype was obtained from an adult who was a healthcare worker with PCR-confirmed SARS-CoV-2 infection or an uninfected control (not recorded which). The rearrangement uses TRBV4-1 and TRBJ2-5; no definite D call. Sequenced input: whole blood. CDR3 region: CASSRAFQETQYF. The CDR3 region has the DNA TGCGCCAGCAGTCGGGCATTTCAAGAGACCCAGTACTTC.